The 12 T cell receptor beta chains reported below all come from one sample, sequenced in a study of T cells after yellow fever vaccination. TCRdb re-called the 5' RACE reads with MiXCR, one entry per CDR3 protein. The data hold 360,000 or so distinct CDR3 sequences, with 11% observed a single time. This sample comprised PBMCs, obtained on the day of the first yellow fever vaccination. Every receptor here comes from a man between 18 and 29 years old who received the YFV17D yellow fever vaccine.

The chain has TRBV11-2 and TRBJ2-2, with TRBD2 as a possible D gene (5 bases). V was trimmed by 0 bases and J by 4 bases, leaving 18 bases between them. CDR3 length: 18 amino acids. Germline assignment: CDR1 SGHAT and CDR2 FQNNGV. CDR3 nucleotide sequence: TGTGCCAGCAGCTTAGATCAGCTGGGGAGAACGAGCACCGGGGAGCTGTTTTTT. This translates into CASSLDQLGRTSTGELFF. Full variable domain (remainder filled in from reference TRBV11-2 and TRBJ2-2): EAGVAQSPRYKIIEKRQSVAFWCNPISGHATLYWYQQILGQGPKLLIQFQNNGVVDDSQLPKDRFSAERLKGVDSTLKIQPAKLEDSAVYLCASSLDQLGRTSTGELFFGEGSRLTVL.

This clonotype was observed a few times. The rearrangement links TRBV6-2 or TRBV6-3 to TRBJ2-1, with 7 bases identical to TRBD1. Germline V gene sequence: CDR1 MNHEY, CDR2 SVGEGT. Germline trimming cut 8 bases from V and 6 bases from J; bases unmatched to any gene: 13. This CDR3 comprises 15 residues. CDR3 sequence reads: CASSKGGTGANEQFF. CDR3 bases: TGTGCCAGCTCAAAAGGGGGAACAGGGGCCAATGAGCAGTTCTTC.

This clonotype was detected a few times. The V call is TRBV5-1, the J call TRBJ2-1, with 8 nucleotides matching TRBD1. This CDR3 region has 15 residues. Trimming cost V 1 base and J 7 bases; bases outside gene matches: 7. Germline CDR1 and CDR2: SGHRS and YFSETQ. This chain's CDR3 is CASSLSRGQRNEQFF. As DNA, the CDR3 is TGCGCCAGCAGCTTGTCCAGGGGGCAACGTAATGAGCAGTTCTTC. Based on the CDR3 plus reference TRBV5-1 and TRBJ2-1, the full variable domain is KAGVTQTPRYLIKTRGQQVTLSCSPISGHRSVSWYQQTPGQGLQFLFEYFSETQRNKGNFPGRFSGRQFSNSRSEMNVSTLELGDSALYLCASSLSRGQRNEQFFGPGTRLTVL.

A few counts support this clonotype. The J gene is TRBJ2-3, the V gene TRBV4-3, with 11 bases fitting TRBD1. The CDR3 consists of 17 residues. Germline CDR1 LGHNA, CDR2 YSLEER. Losses at the gene ends were 2 bases for V and 3 bases for J; bases not matched to a gene: 7. The CDR3 protein is CASSQRGTGGSTDTQYF. CDR3 in DNA: TGCGCCAGCAGCCAAAGAGGGACAGGGGGGAGTACAGATACGCAGTATTTT.

CDR3 amino acids: CASSLGPQGSTQYF. The CDR3 DNA sequence: TGTGCCAGCAGCTTAGGGCCCCAGGGGTCTACGCAGTATTTT. The V call is TRBV7-2, the J call TRBJ2-3; TRBD1 might be the D (6 bases). This CDR3 spans 14 amino acids. V was trimmed by 1 base and J by 8 bases, leaving 13 bases between them. Germline CDR1 SGHTA, CDR2 FQGNSA.

The chain couples TRBV7-2 to TRBJ2-1; tentatively, D is TRBD2 (5 bases). This CDR3 comprises 18 residues. The V gene's germline CDR1 is SGHTA and CDR2 FQGNSA. Trimming took 0 bases from V and 0 from J, leaving 15 bases between them. The CDR3 loop reads CASSLAAGLALSYNEQFF. The CDR3 DNA reads as TGTGCCAGCAGCTTAGCGGCGGGCTTGGCCCTCTCCTACAATGAGCAGTTCTTC.

This clonotype was observed a few times. The V and J genes are TRBV7-9 and TRBJ1-5; D gene unclear. Trimming cost V 5 bases and J 11 bases, with 16 bases left between them. This CDR3 spans 13 amino acids. Germline CDR1 is SEHNR and CDR2 is FQNEAQ (reference sequence). The CDR3 spells CASSPTGLRAQHF. The CDR3 DNA reads TGTGCCAGCAGCCCGACCGGGCTCCGGGCCCAGCATTTT. Together with reference TRBV7-9 and TRBJ1-5, the CDR3 gives the full variable domain: DTGVSQNPRHKITKRGQNVTFRCDPISEHNRLYWYRQTLGQGPEFLTYFQNEAQLEKSRLLSDRFSAERPKGSFSTLEIQRTEQGDSAMYLCASSPTGLRAQHFGDGTRLSIL.

CDR3 sequence (DNA): TGCAGTGCTAGTTATGGACAACTCAACACTGAAGCTTTCTTT. It specifies CSASYGQLNTEAFF. The chain employs TRBV20-1 and TRBJ1-1, with a weak D call TRBD1 (5 bases). V was shortened by 3 bases and J by 2 bases, with 13 bases between the two germline ends. CDR1 and CDR2 (germline): DFQATT, SNEGSKA (reference sequence). There are 14 residues in the CDR3.

This clonotype appeared a few times. The CDR3 region has the DNA TGCAGCGTCGAACGAAGGAGTAACTCTGGGGCCAACGTCCTGACTTTC. Protein: CSVERRSNSGANVLTF. The chain recombines TRBV29-1 with TRBJ2-6; no clear D gene. Germline CDR1 and CDR2: SQVTM and ANQGSEA. The CDR3 consists of 16 residues. V lost 6 bases, J lost 0 bases, and 15 bases lay in between.

This clonotype was counted between two and nine times. The V call is TRBV12-3 or TRBV12-4, the J call TRBJ2-7; D unresolved. Between the trimmed V and J ends, which lost 6 bases and 0 bases, there was a span of 6 bases. The CDR3 is 12 amino acids. The CDR3 DNA sequence: TGTGCCAGCAGCCAGAACTCCTACGAGCAGTACTTC. Translation: CASSQNSYEQYF.

The CDR3 loop is CASSELFGGPFLFGGSTDTQYF. The CDR3 region has the DNA TGTGCCAGCAGCGAACTTTTTGGGGGGCCCTTCCTTTTTGGGGGTAGCACAGATACGCAGTATTTT. The chain carries TRBV4-2 and TRBJ2-3; D possibly uses TRBD1 or TRBD2 (6 bases each). Germline values: CDR1 LGHNA, CDR2 YNFKEQ. Deletions cut 5 bases from V and 0 bases from J, with 33 bases between. This CDR3 has 22 amino acids.

This clonotype was counted only a few times. This chain uses TRBV20-1 with TRBJ2-3, with D tentatively TRBD2 (5 bases). The V gene lost 2 bases and the J gene lost 0 bases, with 9 bases spanning the gap. Germline V gene data show CDR1 as DFQATT and CDR2 as SNEGSKA (reference sequence). The CDR3 is 14 amino acids. DNA for the CDR3: TGCAGTGCTAGACTCAGGACTAGCACAGATACGCAGTATTTT. It yields the protein CSARLRTSTDTQYF.